This is a list of T cell receptor beta chains from one sample in a study of human T cells and chemical hapten exposure. TCRdb re-called the RACE reads through MiXCR, storing one row per CDR3 protein. The data show about 42,000 distinct CDR3 sequences, approximately 9.5% seen once. This sample comprised whole blood, obtained in connection with sensitization to the hapten diphenylcyclopropenone (DPC). The receptors were sampled from a woman in her twenties or thirties with alopecia areata. Some clones in this sample may be carry-over from other donors' samples. CDR3s leave out the opening cysteine and the closing phenylalanine or tryptophan.

j_gene: TRBJ2-3; v_gene: TRBV6-1; CDR3aa: ASSTRQSSTDTQY
j_gene: TRBJ1-3; v_gene: TRBV7-2; CDR3aa: VSSPGPSGNTIY
j_gene: TRBJ2-3; v_gene: TRBV28; CDR3aa: ASLTGSSTDTQY
j_gene: TRBJ1-6; v_gene: TRBV5-6; CDR3aa: ASSLVDSDNSPLH
j_gene: TRBJ2-7; v_gene: TRBV4-3; CDR3aa: ASSQFVGNSYEQY
j_gene: TRBJ1-5; v_gene: TRBV6-2/TRBV6-3; CDR3aa: ASSVGGSNQPQH
j_gene: TRBJ1-1; v_gene: TRBV29-1; CDR3aa: SFRTGLTEAF
j_gene: TRBJ2-7; v_gene: TRBV7-6; CDR3aa: ASSLTSGGPHEQY
j_gene: TRBJ1-3; v_gene: TRBV28; CDR3aa: ASSPPGGTIY
j_gene: TRBJ2-7; v_gene: TRBV7-2; CDR3aa: ASSLGDGEQY
j_gene: TRBJ2-2; v_gene: TRBV2; CDR3aa: ASNRESNTGELF
j_gene: TRBJ2-7; v_gene: TRBV7-2; CDR3aa: ASSLPPPGQGGYEQY
j_gene: TRBJ2-1; v_gene: TRBV20-1; CDR3aa: SARVGQDPYNEQF
j_gene: TRBJ1-4; v_gene: TRBV30; CDR3aa: AWSVTGTDNEKLF
j_gene: TRBJ1-5; v_gene: TRBV7-9; CDR3aa: ASSSGGDQPQH
j_gene: TRBJ2-2; v_gene: TRBV19; CDR3aa: ASRLANSNTGELF
j_gene: TRBJ1-1; v_gene: TRBV7-3; CDR3aa: ASSSRGPPGGNTEAF
j_gene: TRBJ2-1; v_gene: TRBV10-3; CDR3aa: AISESLGGAGDYNEQF
j_gene: TRBJ1-5; v_gene: TRBV7-2; CDR3aa: ASSSGTLTMQPQH
j_gene: TRBJ1-2; v_gene: TRBV6-1; CDR3aa: ASSLDSRVKGYT
j_gene: TRBJ2-1; v_gene: TRBV7-9; CDR3aa: ASSPQGVSGNEQF
j_gene: TRBJ2-5; v_gene: TRBV7-3; CDR3aa: ASSAGVQETQY
j_gene: TRBJ2-2; v_gene: TRBV4-2; CDR3aa: ASGITGLNTGELF
j_gene: TRBJ2-1; v_gene: TRBV5-5; CDR3aa: ASSAISWGERRQGTFSYNEQF
j_gene: TRBJ1-2; v_gene: TRBV7-9; CDR3aa: ASSFSPDRADDYGYT
j_gene: TRBJ2-3; v_gene: TRBV20-1; CDR3aa: SPKWTSGSQRADTQY
j_gene: TRBJ1-5; v_gene: TRBV15; CDR3aa: ATSSRPNSNQPQH
j_gene: TRBJ2-6; v_gene: TRBV28; CDR3aa: ATKLGGQLVGANVLT
j_gene: TRBJ1-2; v_gene: TRBV6-1; CDR3aa: ASSEDTFGTGVGYT
j_gene: TRBJ2-7; v_gene: TRBV19; CDR3aa: ASRKTGTDMSHEQY
j_gene: TRBJ2-7; v_gene: TRBV5-4; CDR3aa: ASSPGLAGTYEQY
j_gene: TRBJ2-7; v_gene: TRBV11-1; CDR3aa: ASSSGTEAEQY
j_gene: TRBJ1-2; v_gene: TRBV30; CDR3aa: AWRGDREYGYT
j_gene: TRBJ1-2; v_gene: TRBV14; CDR3aa: ASRKMGQEMRGYT
j_gene: TRBJ1-5; v_gene: TRBV6-2/TRBV6-3; CDR3aa: ASSLGWTGYQPQH
j_gene: TRBJ1-5; v_gene: TRBV7-9; CDR3aa: ASSLTGGDNQPQH
j_gene: TRBJ2-5; v_gene: TRBV19; CDR3aa: ASRPSGGQETQY
j_gene: TRBJ1-6; v_gene: TRBV5-4; CDR3aa: ASSLSRINSPLH
j_gene: TRBJ2-7; v_gene: TRBV13; CDR3aa: ASSLLPRPGRPYEQY
j_gene: TRBJ2-5; v_gene: TRBV20-1; CDR3aa: SARDRVAGGASETQY
j_gene: TRBJ2-3; v_gene: TRBV6-5; CDR3aa: ASSRDRNTDTQY
j_gene: TRBJ1-1; v_gene: TRBV15; CDR3aa: ATSRRAGVTEAF
j_gene: TRBJ2-1; v_gene: TRBV19; CDR3aa: ASSMYRGSSYNEQF
j_gene: TRBJ1-1; v_gene: TRBV7-9; CDR3aa: ASSPGRINTEAF
j_gene: TRBJ1-6; v_gene: TRBV4-3; CDR3aa: ASSQSGPFGIYSPLH